This TCR beta chain originates from a study of regulatory T cells in long-lasting Graves disease. Study overall: Patients with persistent Graves' disease had over 5 years of antithyroid drugs and persistent TSH receptor antibodies. Findings of the study overall: Small sample size may have lowered accuracy.

Time point denoted: persistent/refractory GD, antithyroid drugs over 5 years with positive TRAb. RNA extracted from PBMCs served as the sequencing template. Investigators report Graves' disease was diagnosed under American Thyroid Association guidelines. Concerning this clonotype: What it recognizes is unknown.

Researchers made TCR beta libraries by using iRepertoire HTBI primers and running Arm-PCR on CDR3 regions. In TCRdb, the multiplex PCR reads were re-called with MiXCR into one record per CDR3 protein. The sample yields about 470,000 distinct CDR3 sequences, under 25% seen once. This TCR was sampled from a female donor with Graves disease. Material: peripheral blood mononuclear cells (PBMCs), obtained when the disease was refractory, from a patient treated with antithyroid drugs.

This chain's CDR3 is CASSLTGGPNTGELFF. The CDR3 bases are TGTGCCAGCAGCCTGACAGGGGGCCCGAACACCGGGGAGCTGTTTTTT. The chain couples TRBV7-8 to TRBJ2-2; the match to TRBD1 covers 10 bases. CDR1 is SGHVS, CDR2 FQNEAQ, per germline. V lost 5 bases and J lost 0; bases outside the gene matches: 3. This CDR3 comprises 16 residues.